Following are 10 T cell receptor beta chains from one sample sequenced in a study of shared clonotypes between healthy human individuals. CD8 cells classed as naive were CD45RO-negative and positively selected for CCR7, excluding terminally differentiated effector memory CD45RA+ cells. Generated by immunoSEQ multiplex PCR, the TCRdb table keeps only in-frame clones and is missing some. The table has about 2 million clones, about 95% seen once; the top ten hold 0.85% to 1.3%. The sample taken for sequencing was naive CD8+ T cells sorted from blood. The receptor source for this set is a man aged 18 to 29 in good health.

The rearrangement uses TRBV11-2 and TRBJ2-1; TRBD1 might be the D (5 bases). Looked up from germline, CDR1 is SGHAT and CDR2 is FQNNGV. The V end was cut by 0 bases, the J end by 3 bases, with 6 bases between. This CDR3 is built from 14 residues. CDR3 loop: CASSLETDYNEQFF. DNA of the CDR3: TGTGCCAGCAGCTTAGAGACAGACTACAATGAGCAGTTCTTC.

The J gene is TRBJ2-1, the V gene TRBV7-9; 10 bases fit TRBD1. The ends lost 5 bases at V and 9 bases at J; junction bases unmatched: 10. This CDR3 contains 15 residues. Germline V gives CDR1 SEHNR, CDR2 FQNEAQ (reference sequence). The CDR3 protein is CASSHPGQGEIEQFF. CDR3 DNA sequence: TGTGCCAGCAGCCACCCCGGACAGGGGGAAATTGAGCAGTTCTTC.

CDR3: CASSFRQGVEAFF. The CDR3 bases are TGTGCCAGCAGTTTCAGACAGGGGGTCGAAGCTTTCTTT. The chain has TRBV6-5 and TRBJ1-1; 9 bases are a match to TRBD1. The length of the CDR3 is 13 residues. Germline trimming cut 4 bases from V and 8 bases from J; bases unmatched to any gene: 5. CDR1 is MNHEY and CDR2 is SVGAGI in the germline V gene.

V usage is TRBV28 and J usage is TRBJ1-1; no definite D call. The length of the CDR3 is 13 residues. Trimming left V 8 bases short and J 1 base short, with 11 bases between. Germline CDR1 MDHEN, CDR2 SYDVKM. The CDR3: CASSFSKNTEAFF. The CDR3 DNA follows: TGTGCCAGCTCCTTTAGTAAGAACACTGAAGCTTTCTTT.

J is TRBJ2-1 and V is TRBV7-9, with D possibly being TRBD1 or TRBD2 (5 bases each). Germline loops: CDR1 SEHNR, CDR2 FQNEAQ (reference sequence). The ends were cut back, 5 bases at V and 8 bases at J, with 19 bases in the middle. The CDR3 spans 15 residues. The CDR3 protein is CASSHSLGELDEQFF. Written as DNA, the CDR3 is TGTGCCAGCAGCCACAGTTTAGGGGAGCTCGATGAGCAGTTCTTC.

This rearrangement joins TRBV6-6 to TRBJ2-7; D gene unclear. CDR1 and CDR2 from the germline V gene are MNHNY and SVGAGI (reference sequence). V shed 7 bases and J shed 0 bases, with 13 bases lying between them. The CDR3 has 14 residues. The CDR3 sequence: CASTSQESSYEQYF. In DNA, the CDR3 is TGTGCCAGCACCTCTCAGGAGAGCTCCTACGAGCAGTACTTC.

The genes are TRBV27 and TRBJ2-3; 7 bases are shared with TRBD1. The CDR3 is made up of 15 amino acids. The J segment lost 3 bases and the V segment lost 6 bases, leaving 9 bases of the junction unmatched. Germline-derived CDR1 and CDR2 are MNHEY and SMNVEV (reference sequence). For the CDR3, the DNA is TGTGCCAGCAGCTCCGGGACAGATCTAACAGATACGCAGTATTTT. Its protein product is CASSSGTDLTDTQYF.

This clone has a single count. The chain has TRBV2 and TRBJ2-1, with a weak D call TRBD2 (6 bases). Germline V gene sequence: CDR1 SNHLY, CDR2 FYNNEI. This CDR3 is built from 16 residues. V lost 8 bases and J 3 bases, leaving 20 bases between the germline ends. The CDR3 DNA is TGTGCCAGCTCTGAGCCCCTAGCCGGGGGCTACAATGAGCAGTTCTTC. It is translated as CASSEPLAGGYNEQFF.

This clone showed up just once. The identical CDR3 is also encoded by other nucleotide sequences in the sample. The chain is built from TRBV9 and TRBJ2-3, with 10 bases aligning to TRBD2. Germline CDR1 is SGDLS and CDR2 is YYNGEE. This CDR3 is 16 amino acids long. With V trimmed by 2 bases and J by 2 bases, 5 bases remained unmatched. CDR3 region: CASSVIAGGPTDTQYF. The DNA of the CDR3 is TGTGCCAGCAGCGTCATAGCGGGGGGCCCCACAGATACGCAGTATTTT.

This clone was counted a few times. The rearrangement links TRBV13 to TRBJ1-6; D is ambiguous. With 5 bases removed from V and 11 bases from J, the gap between germline ends came to 10 bases. The CDR3 runs 12 residues. The germline V gene has CDR1 PRHDT and CDR2 FYEKMQ (reference sequence). The CDR3 loop is CASSADSTPLHF. The CDR3 nucleotides read TGTGCCAGCAGCGCCGACTCGACACCCCTCCACTTT.